A single sample is the source of the 6 T cell receptor beta chains below, sequenced in a study of blood T cell repertoires in COVID-19 (dated by TCRdb to 2018 to 2020). The library was prepared using the immunoSEQ multiplex PCR assay. The source is immuneACCESS, and TCRdb retained only in-frame sequences with V and J called. Part of the clones is not carried over; for the studies checked, unresolved V genes explain less than half of this, and the remainder is unexplained. For this sample there are some 80,000 clones; 79% appear just once. The ten largest clonotypes hold 5.4% of the sample. The specimen was peripheral blood. These TCRs come from an elderly woman with active or convalescent COVID-19.

This clone was found once. This rearrangement joins TRBV5-5 to TRBJ2-6; 7 bases map to TRBD1. The V gene's germline CDR1 is SGHKS and CDR2 YYEKEE (reference sequence). Germline trimming cut 4 bases from V and 4 bases from J; bases unmatched to any gene: 5. This CDR3 is 15 amino acids long. CDR3 sequence reads: CASSNLGQGANVLTF. The CDR3 nucleotides are TGTGCCAGCAGCAACCTGGGACAGGGGGCCAACGTCCTGACTTTC.

The V call is TRBV5-6, the J call TRBJ2-5, with 10 positions matching TRBD2. Germline V gene sequence: CDR1 SGHDT, CDR2 YYEEEE. V lost 6 bases to trimming and J lost 8 bases; unmatched junction nucleotides: 7. The CDR3 runs to 13 residues. The CDR3 is CASTITSGATQYF. CDR3 in DNA: TGTGCCAGCACCATCACTAGCGGGGCAACCCAGTACTTC. The full variable domain, rest sourced from reference TRBV5-6 and TRBJ2-5, is DAGVTQSPTHLIKTRGQQVTLRCSPKSGHDTVSWYQQALGQGPQFIFQYYEEEERQRGNFPDRFSGHQFPNYSSELNVNALLLGDSALYLCASTITSGATQYFGPGTRLLVL.

As DNA, the CDR3 is TGTGCCACCAGTGATTGGGACACGGGCTCCTACAATGAGCAGTTCTTC. Translated, it gives CATSDWDTGSYNEQFF. The rearrangement links TRBV24-1 to TRBJ2-1; the D gene is possibly TRBD1 (6 bases). V dropped 2 bases and J dropped 0 bases, with 10 bases sitting between them. Germline CDR1 reads KGHDR; CDR2 reads SFDVKD. The CDR3 runs to 16 residues.

V gene TRBV7-8 combines with J gene TRBJ2-3, with TRBD2 identical over 9 bases. The junction had 13 bases not matched to a gene; V was cut back by 5 bases and J by 1 base. CDR1 and CDR2 from the germline V gene are SGHVS and FQNEAQ. This CDR3 region has 18 residues. The CDR3 nucleotides read TGTGCCAGCAGCCGAATGGGGCGGGGGGGCCTCGGCACAGATACGCAGTATTTT. Amino acids: CASSRMGRGGLGTDTQYF.

This chain connects TRBV19 to TRBJ1-2; TRBD1 aligns across 9 bases. Trimming removed 4 bases from V and 7 bases from J; junction bases left unmatched: 10. The CDR3 contains 15 residues. Per the germline V gene, CDR1 is LNHDA and CDR2 is SQIVND (reference sequence). The CDR3 DNA follows: TGTGCCAGTAGTACGGATGGACAGGGGAGCACTGGCTACACCTTC. The encoded protein is CASSTDGQGSTGYTF.

The chain is built from TRBV29-1 and TRBJ1-2; unclear D gene. CDR1 and CDR2 from the germline V gene are SQVTM and ANQGSEA. V lost 4 bases and J lost 0, with 9 bases in between. The CDR3 sequence is 13 residues long. CDR3 protein: CSVGQISNYGYTF. The CDR3 bases are TGCAGCGTTGGGCAGATATCTAACTATGGCTACACCTTC.